The rows below give T cell receptor beta chains drawn from one sample of a study of shared clonotypes between healthy human individuals. Clones were read by immunoSEQ multiplex PCR, and TCRdb kept only the in-frame ones, dropping some. The sample carries about 2,100,000 clones, 93% recorded once. The sample taken for sequencing was naive CD8+ T cells from PBMCs. These receptors were taken from a man aged 18 to 29 in good health. Some clones in this sample may be carry-over from other donors' samples. The CDR3 runs from the conserved cysteine through the conserved F or W. The D gene is left open where the match is weak. A row's size may be missing; if present it is once, few, many or a size class.

cdr3_aa cdr3_nt j_call v_call clone_size d_call
CASSLYRGKFNEQFF TGTGCCAGCAGTTTATACCGCGGGAAGTTCAATGAGCAGTTCTTC TRBJ2-1 TRBV28 NA NA
CASSRHGTIAGYEQYF TGTGCCAGCAGCAGACACGGGACCATCGCCGGATACGAGCAGTACTTC TRBJ2-7 TRBV11-2 NA NA
CASSGLDRAYGYTF TGTGCCAGCAGTGGATTGGACAGGGCCTATGGCTACACCTTC TRBJ1-2 TRBV27 NA TRBD1
CASSLGTNEQYF TGTGCCAGCAGCTTGGGGACGAACGAGCAGTACTTC TRBJ2-7 TRBV7-9 NA NA
CASNGQVVYEQYF TGTGCCAGCAACGGACAGGTTGTTTACGAGCAGTACTTC TRBJ2-7 TRBV6-4 NA TRBD1
CASYDLGEGYGYTF TGTGCCAGCTACGACCTTGGGGAGGGCTATGGCTACACCTTC TRBJ1-2 TRBV7-9 NA NA
CASSPRDRDYEQYF TGTGCCAGCAGTCCCCGGGACAGAGACTACGAGCAGTACTTC TRBJ2-7 TRBV27 NA TRBD1
CASEGAREQYF TGTGCCAGCGAAGGGGCGAGGGAGCAGTACTTC TRBJ2-7 TRBV7-9 once NA
CASSLSSGTYGYTF TGTGCCAGCAGTTTATCCTCAGGGACCTATGGCTACACCTTC TRBJ1-2 TRBV27 NA NA
CASSDSGGSSYEQYF TGTGCCAGTAGTGATAGCGGGGGGAGCTCCTACGAGCAGTACTTC TRBJ2-7 TRBV19 few TRBD2
CASSLLGELFF TGTGCCAGCAGCTTGTTGGGGGAGCTGTTTTTT TRBJ2-2 TRBV5-4 NA NA
CASRGSANEQFF TGTGCCAGCCGCGGGAGCGCCAATGAGCAGTTCTTC TRBJ2-1 TRBV9 NA TRBD2
CASSPSPRDRGEQFF TGTGCCAGCAGCCCAAGTCCCCGGGACAGGGGAGAGCAGTTCTTC TRBJ2-1 TRBV11-2 once TRBD1
CASSYSGGGQPQHF TGTGCCAGCAGTTACTCGGGGGGAGGACAGCCCCAGCATTTT TRBJ1-5 TRBV6-5 NA NA
CASSTPSGPDYEQYF TGTGCCAGCAGTACCCCTAGCGGACCGGACTACGAGCAGTACTTC TRBJ2-7 TRBV28 NA TRBD2
CASSPRGRAVGYTF TGTGCCAGCAGCCCCCGCGGGAGGGCGGTCGGCTACACCTTC TRBJ1-2 TRBV7-6 NA NA
CASSPKEKLFF TGTGCCAGTAGTCCGAAAGAAAAACTGTTTTTT TRBJ1-4 TRBV19 NA NA
CASSPRRDEVGERDSGNTIYF TGCGCCAGCAGCCCCAGGCGGGACGAAGTGGGGGAGCGGGACTCTGGAAACACCATATATTTT TRBJ1-3 TRBV4-3 NA NA
CSVYAGTVTGELFF TGCAGCGTATACGCAGGGACGGTCACCGGGGAGCTGTTTTTT TRBJ2-2 TRBV29-1 NA NA
CASSPTWTGVADTQYF TGTGCCAGCAGCCCAACGTGGACAGGGGTTGCAGATACGCAGTATTTT TRBJ2-3 TRBV7-8 once TRBD1
CASSLAGGPFSETQYF TGTGCCAGCAGCTTAGCGGGAGGGCCATTCTCAGAGACCCAGTACTTC TRBJ2-5 TRBV5-6 NA TRBD2
CASSQVGGDEQYF TGCGCCAGCAGCCAAGTGGGGGGGGATGAGCAGTACTTC TRBJ2-7 TRBV4-3 once TRBD2
CASSLRGDEQYF TGTGCCAGCAGTTTAAGAGGGGACGAGCAGTACTTC TRBJ2-7 TRBV28 NA NA
CASSISGNTIYF TGTGCCAGTAGTATATCCGGAAACACCATATATTTT TRBJ1-3 TRBV19 once NA
CASSPVGTGELFF TGTGCCAGCAGCCCGGTCGGCACCGGGGAGCTGTTTTTT TRBJ2-2 TRBV6-5 NA NA
CAWRGLVETQYF TGTGCCTGGAGGGGCCTCGTGGAGACCCAGTACTTC TRBJ2-5 TRBV30 NA NA